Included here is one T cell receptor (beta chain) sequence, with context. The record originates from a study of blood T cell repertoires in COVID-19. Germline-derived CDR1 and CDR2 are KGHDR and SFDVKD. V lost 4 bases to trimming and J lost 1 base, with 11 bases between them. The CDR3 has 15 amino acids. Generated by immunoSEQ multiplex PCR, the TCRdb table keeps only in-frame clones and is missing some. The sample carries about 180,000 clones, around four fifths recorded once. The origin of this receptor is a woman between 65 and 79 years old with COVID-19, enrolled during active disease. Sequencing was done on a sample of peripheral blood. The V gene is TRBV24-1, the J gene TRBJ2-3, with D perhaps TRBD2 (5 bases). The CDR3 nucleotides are TGTGCCACCAGTGAATATGGACTTGGCACAGATACGCAGTATTTT. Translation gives CATSEYGLGTDTQYF.